This entry lists 23 T cell receptor beta chains sequenced from one sample in a study of radiotherapy plus CTLA-4 blockade in lung cancer. Some clones are missing from TCRdb's copy, which holds only in-frame ones; the method was immunoSEQ multiplex PCR. The repertoire holds about 98,000 clones, with almost 90% as singletons. Sample: peripheral blood, taken from a patient treated with radiotherapy plus ipilimumab. These receptors originate from a human donor with non-small cell lung cancer that progressed on radiotherapy plus ipilimumab.

The rearrangement links TRBV6-5 to TRBJ1-2, with D unclear. The V gene's germline CDR1 is MNHEY and CDR2 SVGAGI. V lost 8 bases and J 1 base, leaving 8 bases between the germline ends. The CDR3 contains 12 residues. The CDR3 loop is CASLGSNYGYTF. DNA for the CDR3: TGTGCCAGCCTTGGCAGTAACTATGGCTACACCTTC.

The chain employs TRBV6-5 and TRBJ2-5; D call uncertain. The CDR3 totals 13 residues. The germline CDR1 and CDR2 sequences are MNHEY and SVGAGI. V shed 6 bases and J shed 5 bases, with 13 bases lying between them. The CDR3 reads CASRRLGEETQYF. DNA for the CDR3: TGTGCCAGCAGGCGGCTTGGTGAGGAGACCCAGTACTTC.

This sequence joins TRBV30 and TRBJ1-4; 7 bases are a match to TRBD1. CDR3 length: 13 amino acids. The V gene's germline CDR1 is GTSNPN and CDR2 SVGIG (reference sequence). V dropped 0 bases and J dropped 8; count of bases not matched to a gene: 3. The CDR3 bases are TGTGCCTGGAGTGTGGGACAGCAAGAAAAACTGTTTTTT. Translation: CAWSVGQQEKLFF. The full variable domain, rest sourced from reference TRBV30 and TRBJ1-4, is SQTIHQWPATLVQPVGSPLSLECTVEGTSNPNLYWYRQAAGRGLQLLFYSVGIGQISSEVPQNLSASRPQDRQFILSSKKLLLSDSGFYLCAWSVGQQEKLFFGSGTQLSVL.

The chain has TRBV11-2 and TRBJ1-5, with TRBD1 matching 7 bases. The V segment lost 1 base and the J segment 7 bases; nucleotides outside the gene matches: 4. Looked up from germline, CDR1 is SGHAT and CDR2 is FQNNGV. This CDR3 spans 14 amino acids. DNA for the CDR3: TGTGCCAGCAGCTTAGCCCAGGGGGACCAGCCCCAGCATTTT. Its translation: CASSLAQGDQPQHF.

In its sample, this clone was seen once. The chain uses TRBV6-6 and TRBJ2-1; 10 nucleotides line up with TRBD2. Germline V gene lookup returns CDR1 MNHNY and CDR2 SVGAGI (reference sequence). V lost 7 bases and J lost 6; bases outside the gene matches: 6. The CDR3 loop spans 14 amino acids. CDR3 DNA: TGTGCCAGCATTAGTAGCGGGAGGTTCAATGAGCAGTTCTTC. Protein: CASISSGRFNEQFF.

The chain joins TRBV11-2 to TRBJ2-7; D call uncertain. CDR3 length: 14 residues. V was pared by 0 bases and J by 5 bases, with 11 bases between. Per the germline V gene, CDR1 is SGHAT and CDR2 is FQNNGV. This CDR3 is CASSLEVSGHEQYF. For the CDR3, the DNA is TGTGCCAGCAGCTTAGAGGTCTCTGGGCACGAGCAGTACTTC.

V and J are TRBV19 and TRBJ1-2; 7 bases align to TRBD1. CDR3 length: 14 amino acids. J gave up 5 bases and V 3 bases, and 6 bases lay outside the gene matches. Germline V CDR1 and CDR2: LNHDA, SQIVND (reference sequence). The CDR3 DNA sequence: TGTGCCAGTAGTATGGGAGACAGGGAGTATGGCTACACCTTC. It yields the protein CASSMGDREYGYTF.

The chain links TRBV27 to TRBJ1-4; 8 bases map to TRBD1. Looked up from germline, CDR1 is MNHEY and CDR2 is SMNVEV (reference sequence). The CDR3 is made up of 17 amino acids. Trimming cost V 5 bases and J 2 bases; bases outside gene matches: 10. CDR3 residues: CASSLYRGSVTNEKLFF. The CDR3 DNA is TGTGCCAGCAGTCTCTACAGGGGGTCCGTTACTAATGAAAAACTGTTTTTT.

The CDR3 nucleotides read TGCAGTGCTTTTAGGACAGGCGAGCAGTTCTTC. Its protein is CSAFRTGEQFF. The gene calls are TRBV20-1 and TRBJ2-1; TRBD1 matches at 7 bases. Trimming took 5 bases from V and 10 from J; bases not matched to a gene: 5. Germline CDR1 reads DFQATT; CDR2 reads SNEGSKA (reference sequence). The length of the CDR3 is 11 residues.

The J gene is TRBJ2-3, the V gene TRBV10-3; D is undetermined. Germline V gene lookup returns CDR1 ENHRY and CDR2 SYGVKD. CDR3 length: 11 residues. With 7 bases removed from V and 3 bases from J, the gap between germline ends came to 5 bases. DNA of the CDR3: TGTGCCATCATGAGGACAGATACGCAGTATTTT. Translation gives CAIMRTDTQYF.

The chain combines TRBV5-1 with TRBJ1-4, with D hard to call. V was trimmed by 2 bases and J by 0 bases, leaving 14 bases between them. The CDR3 has 17 amino acids. Germline CDR1 reads SGHRS; CDR2 reads YFSETQ. CDR3 DNA sequence: TGCGCCAGCAGCTTACCGGACCGACTTGCAACTAATGAAAAACTGTTTTTT. The encoded protein is CASSLPDRLATNEKLFF.

V usage is TRBV19 and J usage is TRBJ2-3, with a possible D match to TRBD2 (6 bases). CDR1 and CDR2 (germline): LNHDA, SQIVND (reference sequence). The CDR3 covers 14 residues. Trimming cost V 5 bases and J 2 bases, with 11 bases left between them. The CDR3 DNA is TGTGCCAGTAGTTTGGGGGGAGCCACAGATACGCAGTATTTT. Translating it yields CASSLGGATDTQYF.

The genes are TRBV19 and TRBJ1-4, with 8 nucleotides matching TRBD1. The CDR3 has 17 amino acids. Germline CDR1 reads LNHDA; CDR2 reads SQIVND (reference sequence). V was clipped by 3 bases and J by 4 bases; unmatched bases: 10. The CDR3: CASSIGVRTGINEKLFF. The CDR3 nucleotides are TGTGCCAGTAGTATCGGAGTAAGGACAGGGATTAATGAAAAACTGTTTTTT.

The chain employs TRBV6-1 and TRBJ1-1; D ambiguous. The CDR3 totals 14 residues. The germline V gene encodes CDR1 MNHNS and CDR2 SASEGT. V gave up 3 bases and J gave up 6 bases, with 14 bases separating them. CDR3 DNA sequence: TGTGCCAGCAGTGACGGCCGACGGTGGGCTGAAGCTTTCTTT. Protein: CASSDGRRWAEAFF.

The sample holds a few counts of this clone. J is TRBJ1-5 and V is TRBV19; maybe TRBD1 (5 bases). V lost 3 bases to trimming and J lost 0 bases, with 15 bases between them. Germline V gives CDR1 LNHDA, CDR2 SQIVND (reference sequence). CDR3 size: 17 residues. This CDR3 is CASSMGVSGYSNQPQHF. The CDR3 DNA reads as TGTGCCAGTAGTATGGGGGTTTCGGGATATAGCAATCAGCCCCAGCATTTT.

The V and J genes are TRBV27 and TRBJ2-3; the D is unclear. The germline gives CDR1 MNHEY, CDR2 SMNVEV (reference sequence). This CDR3 has 13 amino acids. V lost 3 bases and J 8 bases, leaving 12 bases between the germline ends. The CDR3 loop is CASSFQFGPTQYF. CDR3 nucleotide sequence: TGTGCCAGCAGTTTCCAGTTCGGCCCTACGCAGTATTTT.

The rearrangement joins TRBV25-1 to TRBJ1-2; perhaps TRBD1 as D (6 bases). Per germline, CDR1 MGHDK and CDR2 SYGVNS. CDR3 length equals 15 residues. Trimming took 0 bases from V and 2 from J, leaving 10 bases between them. The CDR3 protein is CASSEYEGGNYGYTF. The CDR3 DNA follows: TGTGCCAGCAGTGAATATGAGGGGGGGAACTATGGCTACACCTTC.

This clone was observed once. The V gene is TRBV9, the J gene TRBJ2-2; D possibly corresponds to TRBD1 (6 bases). Between the trimmed V and J ends, which lost 1 base and 8 bases, there was a span of 12 bases. The CDR3 totals 14 residues. CDR1 and CDR2 (germline): SGDLS, YYNGEE. CDR3 coding DNA: TGTGCCAGCAGCGTAATTGACAGGAATGGGGAGCTGTTTTTT. As protein: CASSVIDRNGELFF.

The genes are TRBV5-1 and TRBJ2-2; 15 nucleotides match TRBD2. CDR3 length: 19 amino acids. Germline CDR1 and CDR2: SGHRS and YFSETQ. The J segment lost 5 bases and the V segment lost 3 bases, leaving 11 bases of the junction unmatched. CDR3 sequence (DNA): TGCGCCAGCAGCTCCTTTAAAGGGACTAGCGGGAGGAGAACCGGGGAGCTGTTTTTT. It encodes CASSSFKGTSGRRTGELFF.

The V and J genes are TRBV6-1 and TRBJ2-7, with 8 bases fitting TRBD1. This CDR3 spans 15 amino acids. Germline-derived CDR1 and CDR2 are MNHNS and SASEGT. J was trimmed by 3 bases and V by 7 bases; bases with no gene match: 11. The CDR3 nucleotides read TGTGCCAGCACAAAAACGGGGGACAGGCACTACGAGCAGTACTTC. Protein: CASTKTGDRHYEQYF.

The chain carries TRBV7-3 and TRBJ2-3, with D possibly matching TRBD1 (6 bases). Germline V gene sequence: CDR1 SGHTA, CDR2 FQGTGA. The CDR3 runs to 13 residues. V shed 6 bases and J shed 2 bases, with 9 bases lying between them. The CDR3 DNA is TGTGCCAGCAGGGACAGCCTCACAGATACGCAGTATTTT. It is translated as CASRDSLTDTQYF.

The rearrangement links TRBV7-2 to TRBJ1-2; 10 bases align to TRBD1. This CDR3 has 17 residues. V shed 7 bases, J shed 8 bases, and the junction held 19 bases outside the gene matches. The germline V gene encodes CDR1 SGHTA and CDR2 FQGNSA. In DNA, the CDR3 is TGTGCCAGCACCACTGGTAGGACCGGGACAGGGGTTTCAGGCTACACCTTC. Its translation: CASTTGRTGTGVSGYTF.

This chain joins TRBV6-1 and TRBJ2-3; 11 positions match TRBD1. CDR1 and CDR2 (germline): MNHNS, SASEGT. V dropped 7 bases and J dropped 9; count of bases not matched to a gene: 12. The CDR3 length is 15 residues. In DNA form, the CDR3 reads TGTGCCAGCACTTCCGGCGGGACAGGGGGATACACGCAGTATTTT. Protein: CASTSGGTGGYTQYF.